The 5 T cell receptor beta chains presented below share a single source sample, sequenced in a study of blood T cell repertoires in COVID-19. Clones were sequenced by immunoSEQ multiplex PCR, and TCRdb holds only the in-frame ones, with some missing. The sample contains some 290,000 clones, roughly nine tenths of which appear only once. The sample was peripheral blood. The receptors were sampled from a woman aged 25-40 years with COVID-19, enrolled during active disease.

This chain links TRBV6-5 with TRBJ2-7; TRBD1 matches at 9 bases. This CDR3 is 15 amino acids long. From germline, CDR1 is MNHEY and CDR2 SVGAGI. The J segment lost 5 bases and the V segment lost 5 bases, leaving 10 bases of the junction unmatched. CDR3 in amino acids: CASSHGTGSLNEQYF. As DNA, the CDR3 is TGTGCCAGCAGTCACGGGACAGGGTCCCTGAACGAGCAGTACTTC.

This clone has a single count. The CDR3 protein is CASSPKPPVGVAYGYTF. CDR3 coding DNA: TGCGCCAGCAGCCCTAAACCCCCGGTCGGGGTAGCATATGGCTACACCTTC. V usage is TRBV4-1 and J usage is TRBJ1-2; D is unresolved. V lost 4 bases and J lost 5, with 23 bases in between. Germline V gene data show CDR1 as MGHRA and CDR2 as YSYEKL. The CDR3 length is 17 residues.

The gene calls are TRBV19 and TRBJ2-4; tentative D call: TRBD2 (6 bases). The CDR3 consists of 18 residues. CDR1 and CDR2 (germline): LNHDA, SQIVND (reference sequence). V lost 6 bases to trimming and J lost 7 bases, with 28 bases between them. CDR3 residues: CASSLRRGGGFLGNIQYF. The CDR3 DNA reads TGTGCCAGTAGCCTCCGGCGGGGAGGAGGTTTTTTAGGGAACATTCAGTACTTC. The full variable domain, its missing parts supplied by reference TRBV19 and TRBJ2-4, is DGGITQSPKYLFRKEGQNVTLSCEQNLNHDAMYWYRQDPGQGLRLIYYSQIVNDFQKGDIAEGYSVSREKKESFPLTVTSAQKNPTAFYLCASSLRRGGGFLGNIQYFGAGTRLSVL.

This clone was counted a single time. The chain joins TRBV6-5 to TRBJ1-4, with a possible D match to TRBD1 (6 bases). The CDR3 sequence is 16 residues long. The germline V gene has CDR1 MNHEY and CDR2 SVGAGI. V was pared by 2 bases and J by 0 bases, with 10 bases between. The CDR3 DNA sequence: TGTGCCAGCAGTTACAGGGGGGGTGCAACTAATGAAAAACTGTTTTTT. Amino acids: CASSYRGGATNEKLFF.

The CDR3 is CASSHGGEQYF. CDR3 in DNA: TGCGCCAGCAGCCACGGGGGCGAGCAGTACTTC. The genes are TRBV4-1 and TRBJ2-7, with D tentatively TRBD2 (6 bases). The V and J ends lost 3 bases and 6 bases respectively, with 6 bases between them. From germline, CDR1 is MGHRA and CDR2 YSYEKL. The CDR3 covers 11 residues.